This T cell receptor (beta chain) originates from a study of OX40 agonist ivuxolimab in advanced cancers. In the study overall: The dose-escalation cohort was approximately 81% male, with a mean age of around 60 years, ranging about 23 to 90. Eligibility admitted prior anti-PD-1, anti-PD-L1 or anti-CTLA-4 therapy; 35% to 40% had some. Three patients had partial responses: one hepatocellular carcinoma, two cutaneous melanoma.

Comments on this clone: Its antigen is as yet unknown.

Per the germline V gene, CDR1 is SGHRS and CDR2 is YFSETQ. V shed 4 bases, J shed 0 bases, and the junction held 8 bases outside the gene matches. The CDR3 covers 16 residues. Study results and caveats: Antigen specificity remained undetermined for the expanded peripheral T cells.

Libraries were prepared by immunoSEQ multiplex PCR; TCRdb keeps only in-frame clonotypes and omits some of them. The sample holds 55,000 to 65,000 clones, over 70% seen once. The specimen comprised CD4+ or CD8+ T cells sorted from blood, sampled in a trial of the OX40 agonist ivuxolimab. This clonotype was sampled from an adult with an advanced solid tumor such as melanoma, head and neck, liver or kidney cancer. The rearrangement links TRBV5-1 to TRBJ2-3, with 7 bases identical to TRBD2. CDR3: CASSIRASGSTDTQYF. Here the CDR3 DNA reads TGCGCCAGCAGCATCCGCGCTAGCGGTAGCACAGATACGCAGTATTTT.